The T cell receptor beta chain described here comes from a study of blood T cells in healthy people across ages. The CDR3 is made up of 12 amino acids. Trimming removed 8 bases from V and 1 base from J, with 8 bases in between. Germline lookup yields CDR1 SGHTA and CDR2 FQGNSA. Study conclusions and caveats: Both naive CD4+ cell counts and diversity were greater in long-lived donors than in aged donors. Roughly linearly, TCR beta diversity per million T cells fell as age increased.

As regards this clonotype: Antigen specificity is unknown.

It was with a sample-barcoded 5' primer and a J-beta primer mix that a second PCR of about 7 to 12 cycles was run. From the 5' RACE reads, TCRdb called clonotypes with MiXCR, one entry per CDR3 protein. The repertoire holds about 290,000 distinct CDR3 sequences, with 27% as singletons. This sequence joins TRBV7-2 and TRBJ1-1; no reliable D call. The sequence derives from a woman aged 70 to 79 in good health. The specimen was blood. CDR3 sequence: CASGYRNTEAFF. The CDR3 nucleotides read TGTGCCAGCGGATATCGGAACACTGAAGCTTTCTTT. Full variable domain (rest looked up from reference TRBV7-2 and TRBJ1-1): GAGVSQSPSNKVTEKGKDVELRCDPISGHTALYWYRQSLGQGLEFLIYFQGNSAPDKSGLPSDRFSAERTGGSVSTLTIQRTQQEDSAVYLCASGYRNTEAFFGQGTRLTVV.